This T cell receptor beta chain was captured in a study of blood T cells in healthy people across ages. Findings and caveats of the study: It was not known whether donors were CMV positive (a possible confounder of expanded clonotype changes).

Then a second PCR, running about 6 to 11 cycles, was carried out with a sample-barcoded 5' primer and a J-beta primer mix. The study obtained at least 3 million CDR3-containing paired-end reads from every sample. MiXCR, run by TCRdb on the 5' RACE reads, gives a single entry per CDR3 protein. The sample lists 1.5 million to 2 million distinct CDR3 sequences, more than 35% occurring once. In germline, CDR1 is SGHNT, CDR2 YENEEA. The CDR3 has 14 amino acids. The germline V and J ends were trimmed by 5 bases and 1 base, with 11 bases remaining between them. Comments on this clonotype: Its antigen remains unidentified.

Sequencing used blood. This sequence originates from a human donor in good health. The chain employs TRBV11-3 and TRBJ1-1; no clear D gene. CDR3 DNA: TGTGCCAGCAGCCGAAGCCGGGGGAACACTGAAGCTTTCTTT. Translating it yields CASSRSRGNTEAFF.